The TCR beta chain described here comes from a study of blood T cell repertoires in COVID-19. In the study overall: Samples came from the United States, Italy and Spain, spanning acute and convalescent COVID-19. PBMCs, B-cell-depleted T cells, or T cells were the source of the cDNA or gDNA that made up the material.

The germline V gene has CDR1 LGHNA and CDR2 YNFKEQ. J was trimmed by 1 base and V by 2 bases; bases with no gene match: 9. The CDR3 contains 18 residues. As processed by the authors: Estimation of nucleated cell counts relied on the amplification of reference gene primers. The method was immunoSEQ multiplex PCR; TCRdb's version includes in-frame clones alone and lacks a portion of them. The V and J calls and clone size come from that table; D and trimming were worked out from the DNA. Among 200,000 to 250,000 clones listed, about nine tenths were seen once. This TCR was recovered from a man older than 75 with acute or convalescent COVID-19. Sequencing used peripheral blood. The chain has TRBV4-2 and TRBJ2-3; 10 bases are a match to TRBD2. The CDR3 bases are TGTGCCAGCAGCCAACCCGGGGGAGCGGGAGGGGGCACAGATACGCAGTATTTT. Its protein product is CASSQPGGAGGGTDTQYF.